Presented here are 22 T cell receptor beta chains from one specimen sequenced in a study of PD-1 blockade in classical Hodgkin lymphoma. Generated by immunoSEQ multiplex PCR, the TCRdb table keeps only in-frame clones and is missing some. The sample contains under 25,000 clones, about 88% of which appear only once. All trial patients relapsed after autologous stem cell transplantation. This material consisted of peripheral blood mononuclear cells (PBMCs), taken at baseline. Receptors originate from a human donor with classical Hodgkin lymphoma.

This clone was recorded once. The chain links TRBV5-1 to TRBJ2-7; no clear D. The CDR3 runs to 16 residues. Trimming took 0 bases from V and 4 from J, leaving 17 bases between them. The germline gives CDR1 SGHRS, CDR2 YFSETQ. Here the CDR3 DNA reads TGCGCCAGCAGCTTGGACGGCGTTTTGGGTTCGTACGAGCAGTACTTC. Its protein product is CASSLDGVLGSYEQYF.

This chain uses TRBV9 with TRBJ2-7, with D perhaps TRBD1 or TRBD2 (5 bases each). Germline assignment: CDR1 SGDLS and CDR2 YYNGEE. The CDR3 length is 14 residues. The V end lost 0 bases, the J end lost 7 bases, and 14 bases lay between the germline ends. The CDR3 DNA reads TGTGCCAGCAGCGTAGGAGGGGCTTCGGGGGAGCAGTACTTC. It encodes CASSVGGASGEQYF.

CDR3 coding DNA: TGTGCCAGCAGCTTAACTGGCATGAGCGAGCAGTTCTTC. Encoded protein: CASSLTGMSEQFF. This chain uses TRBV7-3 with TRBJ2-1; D remains ambiguous. The V gene's germline CDR1 is SGHTA and CDR2 FQGTGA. This CDR3 region has 13 residues. V gave up 0 bases and J gave up 10 bases, with 10 bases separating them.

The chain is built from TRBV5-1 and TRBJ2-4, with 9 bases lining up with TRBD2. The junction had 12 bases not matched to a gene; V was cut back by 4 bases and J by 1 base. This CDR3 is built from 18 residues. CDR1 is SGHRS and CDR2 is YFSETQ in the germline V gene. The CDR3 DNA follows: TGCGCCAGCAGCGCCAGGGACTTAGCGGGGGACGCCAAAAACATTCAGTACTTC. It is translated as CASSARDLAGDAKNIQYF.

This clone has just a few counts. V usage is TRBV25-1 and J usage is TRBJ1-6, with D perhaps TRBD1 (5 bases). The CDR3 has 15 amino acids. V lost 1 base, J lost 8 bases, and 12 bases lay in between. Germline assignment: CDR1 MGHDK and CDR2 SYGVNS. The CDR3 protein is CASSESARADSPLHF. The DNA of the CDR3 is TGTGCCAGCAGTGAATCTGCCAGGGCGGATTCACCCCTCCACTTT.

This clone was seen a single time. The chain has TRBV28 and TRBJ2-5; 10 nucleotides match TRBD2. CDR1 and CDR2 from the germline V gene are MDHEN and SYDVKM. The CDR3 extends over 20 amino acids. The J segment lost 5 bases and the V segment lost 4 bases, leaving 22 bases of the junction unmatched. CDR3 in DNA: TGTGCCAGCAGTTCCCTTAGAGCGGGGGGGCCAAGCGCACGGATCGAGACCCAGTACTTC. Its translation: CASSSLRAGGPSARIETQYF.

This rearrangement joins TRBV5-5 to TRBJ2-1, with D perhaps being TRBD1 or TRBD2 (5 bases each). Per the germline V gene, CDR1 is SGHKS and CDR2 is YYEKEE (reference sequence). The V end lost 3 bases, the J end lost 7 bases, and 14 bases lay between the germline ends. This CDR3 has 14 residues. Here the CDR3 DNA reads TGTGCCAGCAGCTCGGTCGCAGGGACGAATGAGCAGTTCTTC. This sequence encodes CASSSVAGTNEQFF.

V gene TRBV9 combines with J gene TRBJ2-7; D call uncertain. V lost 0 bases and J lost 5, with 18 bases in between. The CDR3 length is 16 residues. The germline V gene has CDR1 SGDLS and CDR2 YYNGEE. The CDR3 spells CASSVAQGLHVDEQYF. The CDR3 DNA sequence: TGTGCCAGCAGCGTAGCTCAAGGCCTACACGTCGACGAGCAGTACTTC.

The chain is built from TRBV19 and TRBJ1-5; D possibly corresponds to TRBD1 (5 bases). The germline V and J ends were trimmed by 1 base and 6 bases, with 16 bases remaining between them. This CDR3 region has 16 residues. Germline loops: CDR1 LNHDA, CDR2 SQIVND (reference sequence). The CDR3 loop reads CASSIGGWGTGQPQHF. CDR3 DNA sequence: TGTGCCAGTAGTATAGGAGGATGGGGGACGGGTCAGCCCCAGCATTTT.

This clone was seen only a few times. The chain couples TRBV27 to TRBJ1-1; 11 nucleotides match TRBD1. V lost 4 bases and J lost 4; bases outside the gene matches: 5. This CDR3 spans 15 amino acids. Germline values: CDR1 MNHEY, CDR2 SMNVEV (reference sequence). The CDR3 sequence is CASSWDRGGATEAFF. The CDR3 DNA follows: TGTGCCAGCAGTTGGGACAGGGGGGGAGCCACTGAAGCTTTCTTT.

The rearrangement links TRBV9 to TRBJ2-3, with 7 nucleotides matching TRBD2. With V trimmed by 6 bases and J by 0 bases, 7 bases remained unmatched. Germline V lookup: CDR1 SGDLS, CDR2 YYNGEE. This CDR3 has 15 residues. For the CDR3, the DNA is TGTGCCAGCACGCCGGGGGGACTCAGCACAGATACGCAGTATTTT. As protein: CASTPGGLSTDTQYF.

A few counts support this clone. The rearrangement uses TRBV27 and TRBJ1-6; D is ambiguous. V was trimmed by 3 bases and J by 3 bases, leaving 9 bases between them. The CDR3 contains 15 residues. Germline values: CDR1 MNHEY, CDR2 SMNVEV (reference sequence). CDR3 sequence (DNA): TGTGCCAGCAGTTTTGGACGTTACTATAATTCACCCCTCCACTTT. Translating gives CASSFGRYYNSPLHF.

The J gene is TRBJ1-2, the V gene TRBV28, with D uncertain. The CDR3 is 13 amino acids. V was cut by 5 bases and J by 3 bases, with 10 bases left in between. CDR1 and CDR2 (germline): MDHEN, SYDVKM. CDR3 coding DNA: TGTGCCAGCAGTCTACCCCGGGACTATGGCTACACCTTC. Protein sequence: CASSLPRDYGYTF.

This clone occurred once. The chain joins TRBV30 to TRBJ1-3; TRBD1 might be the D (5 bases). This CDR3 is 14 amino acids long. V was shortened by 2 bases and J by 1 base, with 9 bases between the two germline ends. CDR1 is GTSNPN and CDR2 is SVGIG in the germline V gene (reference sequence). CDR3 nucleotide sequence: TGTGCCTGGAGTACAGGTTTGTCTGGAAACACCATATATTTT. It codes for CAWSTGLSGNTIYF.

The CDR3: CASSPGGLSYNEQFF. The CDR3 region has the DNA TGTGCCAGCAGCCCGGGGGGGCTTTCCTACAATGAGCAGTTCTTC. The chain employs TRBV7-8 and TRBJ2-1; 8 nucleotides line up with TRBD2. Trimming cost V 5 bases and J 1 base; bases outside gene matches: 4. This CDR3 comprises 15 residues. The germline gives CDR1 SGHVS, CDR2 FQNEAQ.

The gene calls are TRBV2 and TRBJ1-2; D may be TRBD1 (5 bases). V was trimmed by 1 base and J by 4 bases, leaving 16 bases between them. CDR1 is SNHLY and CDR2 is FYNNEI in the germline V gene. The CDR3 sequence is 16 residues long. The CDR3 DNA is TGTGCCAGCAGTGAAGAAAGGAGGGGCGTTATCTATGGCTACACCTTC. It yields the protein CASSEERRGVIYGYTF.

As DNA, the CDR3 is TGTGCCAGCAGCTTGAGTCTAGCTAGCACAGATACGCAGTATTTT. It encodes CASSLSLASTDTQYF. The chain recombines TRBV13 with TRBJ2-3; D might be TRBD2 (5 bases). The CDR3 consists of 15 residues. V was shortened by 3 bases and J by 0 bases, with 10 bases between the two germline ends. Germline CDR1 reads PRHDT; CDR2 reads FYEKMQ (reference sequence). The full variable domain, with the rest looked up from reference TRBV13 and TRBJ2-3, is AAGVIQSPRHLIKEKRETATLKCYPIPRHDTVYWYQQGPGQDPQFLISFYEKMQSDKGSIPDRFSAQQFSDYHSELNMSSLELGDSALYFCASSLSLASTDTQYFGPGTRLTVL.

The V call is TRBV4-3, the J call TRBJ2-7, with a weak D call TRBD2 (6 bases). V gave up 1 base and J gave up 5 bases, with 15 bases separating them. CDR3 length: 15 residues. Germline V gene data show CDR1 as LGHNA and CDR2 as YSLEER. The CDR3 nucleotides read TGCGCCAGCAGCCAAGGGGAGGCGCTAGGCCACGAGCAGTACTTC. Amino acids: CASSQGEALGHEQYF.

The CDR3 nucleotides read TGTGCCAGCAGTGGCTGGACAGGGGTGACAGATACGCAGTATTTT. Translating gives CASSGWTGVTDTQYF. The rearrangement joins TRBV6-1 to TRBJ2-3; 9 nucleotides line up with TRBD1. Germline V CDR1 and CDR2: MNHNS, SASEGT. With V trimmed by 4 bases and J by 3 bases, 5 bases remained unmatched. This CDR3 is 15 amino acids long.

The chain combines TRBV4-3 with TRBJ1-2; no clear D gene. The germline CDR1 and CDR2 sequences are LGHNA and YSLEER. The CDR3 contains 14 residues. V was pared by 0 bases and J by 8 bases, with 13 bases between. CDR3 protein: CASSQELREQGYTF. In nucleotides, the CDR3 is TGCGCCAGCAGCCAAGAATTAAGGGAACAGGGCTACACCTTC.

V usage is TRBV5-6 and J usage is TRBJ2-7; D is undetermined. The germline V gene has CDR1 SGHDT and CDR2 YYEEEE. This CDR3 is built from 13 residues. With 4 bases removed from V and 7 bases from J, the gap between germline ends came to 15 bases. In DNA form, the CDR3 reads TGTGCCAGCAGCCAACGACTGGGTCTAGAGCAGTACTTC. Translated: CASSQRLGLEQYF.

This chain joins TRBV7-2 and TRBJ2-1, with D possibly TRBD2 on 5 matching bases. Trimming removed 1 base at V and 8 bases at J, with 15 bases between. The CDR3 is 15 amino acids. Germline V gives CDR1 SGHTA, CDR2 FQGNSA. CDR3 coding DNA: TGTGCCAGCAGCTTAGAGGCTAGCTCGATACATGAGCAGTTCTTC. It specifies CASSLEASSIHEQFF.